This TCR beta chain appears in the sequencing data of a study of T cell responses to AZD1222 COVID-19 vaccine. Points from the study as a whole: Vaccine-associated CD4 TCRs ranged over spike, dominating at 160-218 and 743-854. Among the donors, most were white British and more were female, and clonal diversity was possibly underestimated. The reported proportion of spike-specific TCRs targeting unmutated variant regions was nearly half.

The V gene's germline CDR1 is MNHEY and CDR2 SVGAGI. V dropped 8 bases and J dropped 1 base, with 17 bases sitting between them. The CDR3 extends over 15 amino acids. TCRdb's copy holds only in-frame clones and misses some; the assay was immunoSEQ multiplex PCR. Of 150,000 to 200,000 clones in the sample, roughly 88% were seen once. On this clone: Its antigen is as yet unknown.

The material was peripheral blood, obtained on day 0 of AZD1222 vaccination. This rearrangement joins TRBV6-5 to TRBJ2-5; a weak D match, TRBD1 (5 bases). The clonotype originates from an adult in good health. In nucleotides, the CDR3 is TGTGCCAGCTCTCCCACTATTGGGGCCCAAGAGACCCAGTACTTC. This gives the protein CASSPTIGAQETQYF.